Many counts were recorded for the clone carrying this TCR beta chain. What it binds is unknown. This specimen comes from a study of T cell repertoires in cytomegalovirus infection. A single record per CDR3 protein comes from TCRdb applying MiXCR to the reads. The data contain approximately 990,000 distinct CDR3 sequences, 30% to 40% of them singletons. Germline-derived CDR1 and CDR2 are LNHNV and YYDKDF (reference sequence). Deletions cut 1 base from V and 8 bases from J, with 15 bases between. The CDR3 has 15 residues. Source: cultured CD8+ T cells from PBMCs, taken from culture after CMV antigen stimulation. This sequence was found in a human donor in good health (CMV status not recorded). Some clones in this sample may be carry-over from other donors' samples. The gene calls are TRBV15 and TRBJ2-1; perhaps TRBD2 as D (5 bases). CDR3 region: CATSRGRNLRDEQFF. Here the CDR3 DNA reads TGTGCCACCAGCAGAGGGAGGAACCTGAGGGATGAGCAGTTCTTC.